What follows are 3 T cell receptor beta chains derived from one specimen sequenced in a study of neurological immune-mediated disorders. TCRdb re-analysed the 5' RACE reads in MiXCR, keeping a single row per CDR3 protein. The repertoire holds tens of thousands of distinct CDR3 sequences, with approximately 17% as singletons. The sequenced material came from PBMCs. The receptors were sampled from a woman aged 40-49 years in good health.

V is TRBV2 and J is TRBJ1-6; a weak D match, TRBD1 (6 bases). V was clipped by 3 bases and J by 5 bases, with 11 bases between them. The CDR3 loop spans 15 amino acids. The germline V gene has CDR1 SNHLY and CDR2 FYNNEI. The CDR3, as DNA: TGTGCCAGCAGTGACCGGGGGCCCAATAATTCACCCCTCCACTTT. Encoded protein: CASSDRGPNNSPLHF.

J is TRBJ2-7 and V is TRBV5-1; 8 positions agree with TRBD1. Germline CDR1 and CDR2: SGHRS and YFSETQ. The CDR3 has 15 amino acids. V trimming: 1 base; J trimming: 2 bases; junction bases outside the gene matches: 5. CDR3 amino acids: CASSLTGTGPYEQYF. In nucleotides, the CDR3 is TGCGCCAGCAGCTTGACCGGGACAGGTCCCTACGAGCAGTACTTC.

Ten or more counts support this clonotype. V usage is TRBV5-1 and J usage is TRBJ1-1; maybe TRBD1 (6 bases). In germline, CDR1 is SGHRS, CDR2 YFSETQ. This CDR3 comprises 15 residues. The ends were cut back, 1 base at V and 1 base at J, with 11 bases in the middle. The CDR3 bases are TGCGCCAGCAGCTTGATTCAGGGGAAGAACACTGAAGCTTTCTTT. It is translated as CASSLIQGKNTEAFF.